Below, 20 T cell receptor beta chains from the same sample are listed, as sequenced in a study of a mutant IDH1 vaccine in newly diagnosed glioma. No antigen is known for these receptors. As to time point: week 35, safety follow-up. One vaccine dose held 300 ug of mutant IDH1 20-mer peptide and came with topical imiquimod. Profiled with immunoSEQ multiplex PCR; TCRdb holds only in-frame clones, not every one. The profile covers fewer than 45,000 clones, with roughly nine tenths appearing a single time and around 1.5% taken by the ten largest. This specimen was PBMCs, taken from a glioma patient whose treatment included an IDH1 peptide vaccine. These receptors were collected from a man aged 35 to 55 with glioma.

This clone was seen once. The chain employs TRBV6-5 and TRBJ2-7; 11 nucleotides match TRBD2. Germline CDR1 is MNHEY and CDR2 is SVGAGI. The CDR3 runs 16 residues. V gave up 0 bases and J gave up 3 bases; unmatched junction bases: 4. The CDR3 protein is CASSYSSGRALYEQYF. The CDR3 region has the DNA TGTGCCAGCAGTTACTCTAGCGGGAGGGCCCTCTACGAGCAGTACTTC.

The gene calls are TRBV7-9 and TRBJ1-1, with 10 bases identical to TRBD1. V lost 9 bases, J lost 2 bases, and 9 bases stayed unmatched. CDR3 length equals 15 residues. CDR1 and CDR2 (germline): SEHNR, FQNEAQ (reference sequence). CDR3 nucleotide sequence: TGTGCCAGATGGGACAGGGGATTTGAAAACACTGAAGCTTTCTTT. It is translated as CARWDRGFENTEAFF. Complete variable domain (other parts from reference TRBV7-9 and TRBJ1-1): DTGVSQNPRHKITKRGQNVTFRCDPISEHNRLYWYRQTLGQGPEFLTYFQNEAQLEKSRLLSDRFSAERPKGSFSTLEIQRTEQGDSAMYLCARWDRGFENTEAFFGQGTRLTVV.

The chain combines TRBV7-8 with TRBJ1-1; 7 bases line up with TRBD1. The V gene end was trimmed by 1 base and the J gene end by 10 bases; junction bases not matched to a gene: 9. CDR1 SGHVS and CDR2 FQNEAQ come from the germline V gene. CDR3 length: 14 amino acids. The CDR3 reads CASSLEGGQFGAFF. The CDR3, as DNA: TGTGCCAGCAGCTTAGAAGGGGGCCAGTTTGGAGCTTTCTTT. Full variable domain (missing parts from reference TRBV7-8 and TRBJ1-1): GAGVSQSPRYKVAKRGQDVALRCDPISGHVSLFWYQQALGQGPEFLTYFQNEAQLDKSGLPSDRFFAERPEGSVSTLKIQRTQQEDSAVYLCASSLEGGQFGAFFGQGTRLTVV.

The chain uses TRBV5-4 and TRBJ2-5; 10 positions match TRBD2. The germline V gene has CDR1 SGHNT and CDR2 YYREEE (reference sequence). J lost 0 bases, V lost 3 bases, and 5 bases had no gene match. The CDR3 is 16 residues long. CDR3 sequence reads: CASSSLAGTYQETQYF. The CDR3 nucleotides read TGTGCCAGCAGCTCACTAGCGGGGACGTACCAAGAGACCCAGTACTTC.

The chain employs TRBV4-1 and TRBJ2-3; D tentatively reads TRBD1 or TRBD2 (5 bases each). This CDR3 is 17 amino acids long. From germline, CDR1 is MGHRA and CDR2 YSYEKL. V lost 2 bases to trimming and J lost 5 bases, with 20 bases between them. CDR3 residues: CASSQSIRDPTGDTQYF. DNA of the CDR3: TGCGCCAGCAGCCAATCTATCCGGGACCCCACCGGAGATACGCAGTATTTT.

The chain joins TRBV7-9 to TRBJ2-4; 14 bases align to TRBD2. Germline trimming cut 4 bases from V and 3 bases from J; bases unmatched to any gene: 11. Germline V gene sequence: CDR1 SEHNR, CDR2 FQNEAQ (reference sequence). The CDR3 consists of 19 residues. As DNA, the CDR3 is TGTGCCAGCAGCTCCTGGACTAGCGGGGGGCGATCGCACAAAAACATTCAGTACTTC. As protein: CASSSWTSGGRSHKNIQYF.

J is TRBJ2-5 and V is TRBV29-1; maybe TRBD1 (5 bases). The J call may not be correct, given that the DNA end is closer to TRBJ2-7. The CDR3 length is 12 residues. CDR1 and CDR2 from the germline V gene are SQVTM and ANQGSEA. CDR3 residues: CSFRAGSYEQYF. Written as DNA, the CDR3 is TGCAGCTTCAGGGCAGGCAGTTACGAGCAGTACTTC.

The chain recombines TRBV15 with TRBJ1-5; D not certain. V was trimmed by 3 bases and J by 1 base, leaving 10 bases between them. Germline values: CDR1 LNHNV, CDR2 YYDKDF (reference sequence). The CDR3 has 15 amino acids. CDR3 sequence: CATSRTRWSNQPQHF. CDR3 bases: TGTGCCACCAGCAGGACCAGGTGGAGCAATCAGCCCCAGCATTTT. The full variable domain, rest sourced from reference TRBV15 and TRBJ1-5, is DAMVIQNPRYQVTQFGKPVTLSCSQTLNHNVMYWYQQKSSQAPKLLFHYYDKDFNNEADTPDNFQSRRPNTSFCFLDIRSPGLGDTAMYLCATSRTRWSNQPQHFGDGTRLSIL.

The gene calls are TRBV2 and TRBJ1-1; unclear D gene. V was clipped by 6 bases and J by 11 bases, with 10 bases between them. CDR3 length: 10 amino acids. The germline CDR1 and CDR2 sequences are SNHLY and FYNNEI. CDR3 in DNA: TGTGCCAGCAGGGAAAATGGGGCTTTCTTT. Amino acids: CASRENGAFF.

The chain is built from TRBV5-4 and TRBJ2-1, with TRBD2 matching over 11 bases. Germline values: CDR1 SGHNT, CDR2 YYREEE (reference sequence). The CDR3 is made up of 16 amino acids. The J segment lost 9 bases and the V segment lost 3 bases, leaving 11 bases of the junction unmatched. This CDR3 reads CASSSATSGRDSEQFF. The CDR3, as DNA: TGTGCCAGCAGCTCCGCCACTAGCGGGAGAGACAGTGAGCAGTTCTTC.

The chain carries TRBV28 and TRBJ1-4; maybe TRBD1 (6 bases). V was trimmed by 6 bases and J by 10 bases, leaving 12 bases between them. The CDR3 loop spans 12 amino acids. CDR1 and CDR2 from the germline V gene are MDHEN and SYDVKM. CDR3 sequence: CASSPEGGKLFF. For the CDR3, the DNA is TGTGCCAGCAGCCCCGAGGGGGGAAAACTGTTTTTT. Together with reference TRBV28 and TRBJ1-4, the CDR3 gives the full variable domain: DVKVTQSSRYLVKRTGEKVFLECVQDMDHENMFWYRQDPGLGLRLIYFSYDVKMKEKGDIPEGYSVSREKKERFSLILESASTNQTSMYLCASSPEGGKLFFGSGTQLSVL.

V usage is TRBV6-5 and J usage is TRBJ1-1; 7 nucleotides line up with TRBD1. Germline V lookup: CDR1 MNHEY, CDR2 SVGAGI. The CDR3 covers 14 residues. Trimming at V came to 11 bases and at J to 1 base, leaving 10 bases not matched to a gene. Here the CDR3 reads CASVRGRGNTEAFF. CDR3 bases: TGTGCCTCTGTTAGGGGGCGGGGGAACACTGAAGCTTTCTTT.

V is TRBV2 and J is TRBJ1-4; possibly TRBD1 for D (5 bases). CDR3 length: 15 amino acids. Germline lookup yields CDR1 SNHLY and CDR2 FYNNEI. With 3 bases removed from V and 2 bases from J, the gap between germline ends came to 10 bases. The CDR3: CASSDRAGTNEKLFF. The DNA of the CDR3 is TGTGCCAGCAGTGACCGGGCAGGGACTAATGAAAAACTGTTTTTT.

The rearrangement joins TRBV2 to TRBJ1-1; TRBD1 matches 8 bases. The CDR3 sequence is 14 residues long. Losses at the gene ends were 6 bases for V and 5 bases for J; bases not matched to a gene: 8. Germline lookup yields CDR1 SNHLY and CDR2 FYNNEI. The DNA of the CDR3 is TGTGCCAGCAGCCTGGCGCAGGGGGCAACTGAAGCTTTCTTT. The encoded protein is CASSLAQGATEAFF.

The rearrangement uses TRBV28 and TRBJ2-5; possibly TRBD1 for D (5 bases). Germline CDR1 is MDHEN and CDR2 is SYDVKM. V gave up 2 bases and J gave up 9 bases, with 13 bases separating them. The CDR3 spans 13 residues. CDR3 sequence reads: CASSLISLGAQYF. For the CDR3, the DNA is TGTGCCAGCAGTTTAATATCATTAGGGGCCCAGTACTTC.

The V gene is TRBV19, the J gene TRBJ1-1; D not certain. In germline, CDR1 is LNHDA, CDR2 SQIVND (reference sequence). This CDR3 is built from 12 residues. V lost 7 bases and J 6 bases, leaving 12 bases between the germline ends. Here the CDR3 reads CASKEGRAEAFF. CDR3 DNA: TGTGCCAGTAAGGAAGGGCGGGCTGAAGCTTTCTTT.

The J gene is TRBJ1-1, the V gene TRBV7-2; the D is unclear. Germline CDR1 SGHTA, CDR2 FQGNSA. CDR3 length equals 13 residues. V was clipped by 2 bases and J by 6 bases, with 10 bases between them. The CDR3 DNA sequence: TGTGCCAGCAGCTTATCATGGGTCCCTGAAGCTTTCTTT. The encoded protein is CASSLSWVPEAFF.

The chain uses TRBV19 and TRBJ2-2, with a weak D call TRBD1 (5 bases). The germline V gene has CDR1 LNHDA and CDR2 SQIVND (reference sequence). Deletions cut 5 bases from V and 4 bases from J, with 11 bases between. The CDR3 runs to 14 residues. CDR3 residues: CASSVTVTTGELFF. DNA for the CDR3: TGTGCCAGTAGTGTGACAGTTACCACCGGGGAGCTGTTTTTT.

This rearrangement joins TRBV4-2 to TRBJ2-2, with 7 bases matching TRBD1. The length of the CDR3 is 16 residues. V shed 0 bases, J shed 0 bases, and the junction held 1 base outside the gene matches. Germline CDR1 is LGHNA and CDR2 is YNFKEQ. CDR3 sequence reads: CASSQDGTANTGELFF. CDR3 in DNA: TGTGCCAGCAGCCAAGACGGGACAGCGAACACCGGGGAGCTGTTTTTT.

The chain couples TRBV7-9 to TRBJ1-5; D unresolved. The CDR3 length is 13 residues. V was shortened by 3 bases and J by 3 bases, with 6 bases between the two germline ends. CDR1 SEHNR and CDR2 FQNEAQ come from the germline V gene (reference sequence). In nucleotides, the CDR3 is TGTGCCAGCAGCTTGGACTCCAATCAGCCCCAGCATTTT. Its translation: CASSLDSNQPQHF.